The 10 T cell receptor beta chains listed next were all sequenced from one sample in a study of blood T cell repertoires in COVID-19 (dated by TCRdb to the early 2020s). The library was made by the immunoSEQ multiplex PCR assay. Not all clones reach the TCRdb copy of this immuneACCESS table, which keeps in-frame sequences only. Checked studies attribute under half of the gap to unresolved V genes and leave the rest unexplained. The sample yields about 51,000 clones; 80% to 90% were counted once. 1.3% of the sample rests with the top ten. The sample taken for sequencing was peripheral blood. The receptors originated from a man aged 55 to 69 with acute or convalescent COVID-19.

The CDR3 nucleotides read TGTGCCAGTAGTGTCACAGGATACACTAGCACAGATACGCAGTATTTT. It codes for CASSVTGYTSTDTQYF. This chain uses TRBV19 with TRBJ2-3; tentatively, D is TRBD1 (5 bases). This CDR3 has 16 amino acids. The germline CDR1 and CDR2 sequences are LNHDA and SQIVND (reference sequence). The V end was cut by 5 bases, the J end by 0 bases, with 15 bases between.

The CDR3 protein is CASSPQRSTDTQYF. CDR3 nucleotide sequence: TGTGCCAGCTCACCACAGCGGAGCACAGATACGCAGTATTTT. The gene calls are TRBV18 and TRBJ2-3; TRBD2 might be the D (5 bases). The germline CDR1 and CDR2 sequences are KGHSH and LQKENI. This CDR3 has 14 residues. Trimming left V 1 base short and J 0 bases short, with 5 bases between.

The rearrangement uses TRBV11-2 and TRBJ2-7, with TRBD2 matching 10 bases. Germline values: CDR1 SGHAT, CDR2 FQNNGV. V lost 5 bases and J lost 2; bases outside the gene matches: 6. The CDR3 runs 15 residues. In DNA, the CDR3 is TGTGCCAGCAGCCTTAGCGGGGGGCCCCCCTACGAGCAGTACTTC. Translation: CASSLSGGPPYEQYF.

The V gene is TRBV7-2, the J gene TRBJ1-3, with TRBD1 as a possible D gene (5 bases). The CDR3 loop spans 15 amino acids. Germline CDR1 and CDR2: SGHTA and FQGNSA. Trimming removed 1 base at V and 8 bases at J, with 15 bases between. The CDR3 reads CASSLEGANMHTIYF. CDR3 DNA: TGTGCCAGCAGCTTAGAAGGGGCCAACATGCACACCATATATTTT.

The chain uses TRBV2 and TRBJ1-2, with D possibly matching TRBD1 (5 bases). The CDR3 has 13 amino acids. V gave up 6 bases and J gave up 0 bases, with 8 bases separating them. CDR1 and CDR2 (germline): SNHLY, FYNNEI. The CDR3 nucleotides are TGTGCCAGCAGGGAGACAGCTAACTATGGCTACACCTTC. This translates into CASRETANYGYTF. Full variable domain (rest looked up from reference TRBV2 and TRBJ1-2): EPEVTQTPSHQVTQMGQEVILRCVPISNHLYFYWYRQILGQKVEFLVSFYNNEISEKSEIFDDQFSVERPDGSNFTLKIRSTKLEDSAMYFCASRETANYGYTFGSGTRLTVV.

V usage is TRBV18 and J usage is TRBJ2-2; TRBD2 agrees at 9 bases. This CDR3 has 17 residues. The germline V gene encodes CDR1 KGHSH and CDR2 LQKENI. Germline trimming cut 2 bases from V and 6 bases from J; bases unmatched to any gene: 10. CDR3 amino acids: CASSPKAGGPIAGELFF. DNA for the CDR3: TGTGCCAGCTCACCAAAGGCGGGAGGGCCGATCGCCGGGGAGCTGTTTTTT.

Details on this clone: Other DNA sequences within the sample encode an identical CDR3. V gene TRBV11-1 combines with J gene TRBJ2-6; 7 bases are a match to TRBD1. There are 15 residues in the CDR3. CDR1 is SGHAT, CDR2 FQDESV, per germline (reference sequence). V shed 5 bases, J shed 2 bases, and the junction held 3 bases outside the gene matches. The CDR3 spells CASSRQGTGANVLTF. Written as DNA, the CDR3 is TGTGCCAGCAGCCGACAGGGAACTGGGGCCAACGTCCTGACTTTC. Using reference TRBV11-1 and TRBJ2-6 for the parts outside the CDR3, the full variable domain is EAEVAQSPRYKITEKSQAVAFWCDPISGHATLYWYRQILGQGPELLVQFQDESVVDDSQLPKDRFSAERLKGVDSTLKIQPAELGDSAMYLCASSRQGTGANVLTFGAGSRLTVL.

The chain recombines TRBV20-1 with TRBJ1-2, with D maybe TRBD1 (5 bases). CDR1 and CDR2 (germline): DFQATT, SNEGSKA (reference sequence). V was pared by 7 bases and J by 7 bases, with 13 bases between. The CDR3 covers 11 residues. In DNA, the CDR3 is TGCAGTGTCCCCTTACAGGTTGGCTACACCTTC. Translated: CSVPLQVGYTF.

The chain combines TRBV7-2 with TRBJ2-3; D might be TRBD1 (6 bases). Germline lookup yields CDR1 SGHTA and CDR2 FQGNSA. The CDR3 sequence is 16 residues long. V dropped 1 base and J dropped 2 bases, with 13 bases sitting between them. CDR3 sequence: CASSLDWTVLTDTQYF. The CDR3 DNA follows: TGTGCCAGCAGCTTAGATTGGACAGTCCTCACAGATACGCAGTATTTT. The complete variable domain, with remaining parts taken from reference TRBV7-2 and TRBJ2-3, reads GAGVSQSPSNKVTEKGKDVELRCDPISGHTALYWYRQSLGQGLEFLIYFQGNSAPDKSGLPSDRFSAERTGGSVSTLTIQRTQQEDSAVYLCASSLDWTVLTDTQYFGPGTRLTVL.

This sequence joins TRBV4-1 and TRBJ2-1, with TRBD2 matching 9 bases. V shed 1 base, J shed 2 bases, and the junction held 3 bases outside the gene matches. The germline V gene has CDR1 MGHRA and CDR2 YSYEKL. The CDR3 contains 16 residues. The CDR3 sequence: CASSQVPSGAYNEQFF. The CDR3, as DNA: TGCGCCAGCAGCCAAGTTCCTAGCGGGGCCTACAATGAGCAGTTCTTC.